Following are 22 T cell receptor beta chains from one sample sequenced in a study of shared clonotypes between healthy human individuals. Assay: immunoSEQ multiplex PCR; the TCRdb copy retains only in-frame clones and omits some. The sample consists of under 550,000 clones, roughly 95% of them appearing once. Material for sequencing was naive CD4+ T cells sorted from blood. Subset here: CD45RA+ positively selected. These receptors came from a woman aged 25-40 years in good health.

The chain is built from TRBV28 and TRBJ2-7, with TRBD2 as a possible D gene (7 bases). Trimming cost V 7 bases and J 1 base, with 17 bases left between them. This CDR3 is built from 15 residues. Looked up from germline, CDR1 is MDHEN and CDR2 is SYDVKM. DNA of the CDR3: TGTGCCAGCACCCAAGGGGGGGGGAGGTCCTACGAGCAGTACTTC. It codes for CASTQGGGRSYEQYF.

The rearrangement joins TRBV14 to TRBJ2-5; either TRBD1 or TRBD2 may supply D (5 bases each). Trimming pared 3 bases from V and 2 bases from J, leaving 16 bases between. Germline V gene sequence: CDR1 SGHDN, CDR2 FVKESK. This CDR3 contains 16 residues. The DNA of the CDR3 is TGTGCCAGCAGCCAGGACCTCGGGACGGGACAAGAGACCCAGTACTTC. This sequence encodes CASSQDLGTGQETQYF.

CDR3: CASSQGQVSGANVLTF. In nucleotides, the CDR3 is TGTGCCAGCAGTCAAGGACAGGTTTCTGGGGCCAACGTCCTGACTTTC. This sequence joins TRBV6-1 and TRBJ2-6; 7 bases map to TRBD1. The J segment lost 1 base and the V segment lost 5 bases, leaving 5 bases of the junction unmatched. CDR1 MNHNS and CDR2 SASEGT come from the germline V gene. The CDR3 extends over 16 amino acids.

This chain uses TRBV12-5 with TRBJ2-1, with D perhaps assigned TRBD1 or TRBD2 (5 bases each). Trimming removed 2 bases at V and 6 bases at J, with 8 bases between. Germline CDR1 and CDR2: LGHNT and FRNRAP. The CDR3 is made up of 13 amino acids. The CDR3: CASGLTRGNEQFF. The CDR3 DNA sequence: TGTGCTAGTGGTTTGACGAGGGGCAATGAGCAGTTCTTC.

V gene TRBV27 combines with J gene TRBJ2-1; no reliable D call. This CDR3 has 15 amino acids. CDR1 is MNHEY and CDR2 is SMNVEV in the germline V gene (reference sequence). Trimming left V 6 bases short and J 4 bases short, with 16 bases between. The DNA for the CDR3 is TGTGCCAGCAGCCCGAGCCCGGCGCTGTACAATGAGCAGTTCTTC. Translating gives CASSPSPALYNEQFF.

The rearrangement uses TRBV14 and TRBJ2-2; a possible D gene is TRBD1 (5 bases). The CDR3 consists of 17 residues. Germline loops: CDR1 SGHDN, CDR2 FVKESK. Trimming took off 0 bases at V and 0 bases at J, with 11 bases between the two ends. DNA for the CDR3: TGTGCCAGCAGCCAAGATCTTTACAGGTCGAACACCGGGGAGCTGTTTTTT. This encodes CASSQDLYRSNTGELFF.

The V call is TRBV5-1, the J call TRBJ2-2; weak D call: TRBD1 (6 bases). CDR1 and CDR2 (germline): SGHRS, YFSETQ. This CDR3 comprises 14 residues. V lost 5 bases and J 3 bases, leaving 11 bases between the germline ends. This chain's CDR3 is CASSRTEYTGELFF. Here the CDR3 DNA reads TGCGCCAGCAGTCGGACAGAGTACACCGGGGAGCTGTTTTTT.

The chain combines TRBV11-2 with TRBJ2-1, with a weak D call TRBD2 (5 bases). V was trimmed by 4 bases and J by 12 bases, leaving 16 bases between them. Germline CDR1 and CDR2: SGHAT and FQNNGV. The CDR3 spans 13 residues. The CDR3 region is CASSSLRTYGQFF. CDR3 nucleotide sequence: TGTGCCAGCAGCTCGCTCCGGACTTACGGGCAGTTCTTC.

The chain joins TRBV2 to TRBJ1-4; tentative D call: TRBD1 (5 bases). Trimming cost V 4 bases and J 0 bases, with 6 bases left between them. The CDR3 extends over 14 amino acids. Germline V gene lookup returns CDR1 SNHLY and CDR2 FYNNEI. CDR3 in DNA: TGTGCCAGCAGTGGACAGACAACTAATGAAAAACTGTTTTTT. Protein: CASSGQTTNEKLFF.

CDR3 in DNA: TGTGCCAGCAGCTGGGGCCCAGGGGGAGACACCGGGGAGCTGTTTTTT. It yields the protein CASSWGPGGDTGELFF. The chain recombines TRBV5-8 with TRBJ2-2; 7 nucleotides match TRBD1. The CDR3 contains 16 residues. Germline trimming cut 3 bases from V and 3 bases from J; bases unmatched to any gene: 8. The germline CDR1 and CDR2 sequences are SGHTS and YDEGEE.

The rearrangement uses TRBV5-5 and TRBJ1-1; 7 bases map to TRBD1. The V gene end was trimmed by 3 bases and the J gene end by 0 bases; junction bases not matched to a gene: 5. From germline, CDR1 is SGHKS and CDR2 YYEKEE (reference sequence). The CDR3 runs to 15 residues. CDR3 in DNA: TGTGCCAGCAGCTACTCGACAGGGTTGAACACTGAAGCTTTCTTT. Translation gives CASSYSTGLNTEAFF.

V gene TRBV4-2 combines with J gene TRBJ2-7, with D possibly being TRBD2 (5 bases). Trimming removed 4 bases at V and 3 bases at J, with 19 bases between. Germline CDR1 and CDR2: LGHNA and YNFKEQ. This CDR3 region has 16 residues. DNA for the CDR3: TGTGCCAGCAGCCCGGTCGAGGACGGGAAAAGCTACGAGCAGTACTTC. This encodes CASSPVEDGKSYEQYF.

The V gene is TRBV19, the J gene TRBJ2-2, with 8 bases matching TRBD2. CDR1 and CDR2 (germline): LNHDA, SQIVND (reference sequence). Trimming at V came to 0 bases and at J to 0 bases, leaving 3 bases not matched to a gene. The CDR3 loop spans 17 amino acids. CDR3 bases: TGTGCCAGTAGTATAGATCGACTAGCGACGAACACCGGGGAGCTGTTTTTT. This sequence encodes CASSIDRLATNTGELFF. The whole variable domain, remainder taken from reference TRBV19 and TRBJ2-2, is DGGITQSPKYLFRKEGQNVTLSCEQNLNHDAMYWYRQDPGQGLRLIYYSQIVNDFQKGDIAEGYSVSREKKESFPLTVTSAQKNPTAFYLCASSIDRLATNTGELFFGEGSRLTVL.

This chain connects TRBV4-1 to TRBJ2-5; 10 nucleotides align to TRBD2. V shed 2 bases, J shed 5 bases, and the junction held 14 bases outside the gene matches. This CDR3 is 18 amino acids long. Per germline, CDR1 MGHRA and CDR2 YSYEKL. CDR3 residues: CASSQFVKAGGVSETQYF. As DNA, the CDR3 is TGCGCCAGCAGCCAATTCGTAAAAGCGGGAGGGGTCTCGGAGACCCAGTACTTC.

The gene calls are TRBV25-1 and TRBJ1-6; 7 bases agree with TRBD1. V trimming: 2 bases; J trimming: 5 bases; junction bases outside the gene matches: 6. The CDR3 totals 16 residues. In germline, CDR1 is MGHDK, CDR2 SYGVNS. The CDR3 sequence: CASSEGQGGNNSPLHF. In DNA, the CDR3 is TGTGCCAGCAGTGAAGGGCAGGGGGGAAATAATTCACCCCTCCACTTT.

The J gene is TRBJ2-3, the V gene TRBV5-1; D might be TRBD2 (5 bases). This CDR3 has 17 amino acids. CDR1 is SGHRS and CDR2 is YFSETQ in the germline V gene. V lost 0 bases, J lost 2 bases, and 16 bases lay in between. The CDR3 loop is CASSLAGGGGPTDTQYF. Here the CDR3 DNA reads TGCGCCAGCAGCTTGGCCGGAGGTGGCGGACCCACAGATACGCAGTATTTT. The variable domain in full, with the rest retrieved from reference TRBV5-1 and TRBJ2-3, is KAGVTQTPRYLIKTRGQQVTLSCSPISGHRSVSWYQQTPGQGLQFLFEYFSETQRNKGNFPGRFSGRQFSNSRSEMNVSTLELGDSALYLCASSLAGGGGPTDTQYFGPGTRLTVL.

The rearrangement joins TRBV10-3 to TRBJ1-4; 7 bases map to TRBD1. The ends lost 7 bases at V and 0 bases at J; junction bases unmatched: 2. The CDR3 runs to 14 residues. Germline V lookup: CDR1 ENHRY, CDR2 SYGVKD. CDR3 coding DNA: TGTGCCATCAAGGGGGCAGCAACTAATGAAAAACTGTTTTTT. This sequence encodes CAIKGAATNEKLFF.

This clone was detected once. The V gene is TRBV15, the J gene TRBJ2-6, with D uncertain. The CDR3 length is 15 residues. CDR1 and CDR2 from the germline V gene are LNHNV and YYDKDF (reference sequence). Trimming pared 1 base from V and 2 bases from J, leaving 6 bases between. The CDR3 spells CATSRAVTGANVLTF. The CDR3 nucleotides read TGTGCCACCAGCAGAGCAGTTACTGGGGCCAACGTCCTGACTTTC.

This clone occurred once. This rearrangement joins TRBV2 to TRBJ2-7; 14 bases agree with TRBD2. The germline V gene has CDR1 SNHLY and CDR2 FYNNEI. This CDR3 has 16 residues. V dropped 2 bases and J dropped 6; count of bases not matched to a gene: 6. The CDR3 coding sequence is TGTGCCAGCAGTGAATGGGGGACTAGCGGGAGACGCGAGCAGTACTTC. Translation gives CASSEWGTSGRREQYF.

The chain employs TRBV10-1 and TRBJ2-2; possible D gene TRBD2, 5 bases. CDR3 length: 13 amino acids. Germline V gene lookup returns CDR1 WNHNN and CDR2 SYGVQD (reference sequence). The V gene lost 3 bases and the J gene lost 8 bases, with 10 bases spanning the gap. As DNA, the CDR3 is TGCGCCAGCAGTGAAGGCAGGACTGGGGAGCTGTTTTTT. As protein: CASSEGRTGELFF.

The chain joins TRBV28 to TRBJ2-7; no firm D call. CDR1 and CDR2 from the germline V gene are MDHEN and SYDVKM. The CDR3 sequence is 15 residues long. Trimming took 3 bases from V and 1 from J, leaving 13 bases between them. The DNA of the CDR3 is TGTGCCAGCAGTTTTATAACCGGCCGTTCCTACGAGCAGTACTTC. The encoded protein is CASSFITGRSYEQYF.

The chain recombines TRBV19 with TRBJ1-4, with 10 bases lining up with TRBD1. This CDR3 region has 15 residues. V was clipped by 4 bases and J by 8 bases; unmatched bases: 7. Germline V lookup: CDR1 LNHDA, CDR2 SQIVND (reference sequence). The CDR3 nucleotides are TGTGCCAGTAGTACTCGACAGGGGGCAGGCGAAAAACTGTTTTTT. Its protein is CASSTRQGAGEKLFF.